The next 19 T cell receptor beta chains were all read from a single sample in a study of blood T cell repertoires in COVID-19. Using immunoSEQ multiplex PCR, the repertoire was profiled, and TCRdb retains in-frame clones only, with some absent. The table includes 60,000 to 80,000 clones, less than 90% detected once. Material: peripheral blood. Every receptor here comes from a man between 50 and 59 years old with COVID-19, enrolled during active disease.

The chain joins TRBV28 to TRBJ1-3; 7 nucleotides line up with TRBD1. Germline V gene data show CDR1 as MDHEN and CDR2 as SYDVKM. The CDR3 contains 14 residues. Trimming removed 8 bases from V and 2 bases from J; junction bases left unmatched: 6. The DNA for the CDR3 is TGTGCCAGCCTAGGTCAGGGGGCTGGAAACACCATATATTTT. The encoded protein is CASLGQGAGNTIYF.

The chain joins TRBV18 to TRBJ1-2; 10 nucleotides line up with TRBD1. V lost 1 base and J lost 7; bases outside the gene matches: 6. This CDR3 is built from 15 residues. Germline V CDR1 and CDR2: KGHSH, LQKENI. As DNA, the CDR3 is TGTGCCAGCTCACCACTAGGACAGGGGGAGAGTGGCTACACCTTC. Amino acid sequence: CASSPLGQGESGYTF.

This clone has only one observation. CDR3 nucleotides: TGTGCCAGCAGCGGACAGGGTGTTGGGTACGAGCAGTACTTC. It codes for CASSGQGVGYEQYF. The rearrangement links TRBV27 to TRBJ2-7; 8 nucleotides line up with TRBD1. The germline CDR1 and CDR2 sequences are MNHEY and SMNVEV (reference sequence). The CDR3 is 14 amino acids. J was trimmed by 4 bases and V by 6 bases; bases with no gene match: 8.

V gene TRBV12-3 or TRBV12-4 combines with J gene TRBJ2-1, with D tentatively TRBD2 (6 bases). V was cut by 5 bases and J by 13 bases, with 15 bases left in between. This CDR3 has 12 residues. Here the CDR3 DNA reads TGTGCCAGCAGTGCGACCGGGACTGTTCAGTTCTTC. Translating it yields CASSATGTVQFF.

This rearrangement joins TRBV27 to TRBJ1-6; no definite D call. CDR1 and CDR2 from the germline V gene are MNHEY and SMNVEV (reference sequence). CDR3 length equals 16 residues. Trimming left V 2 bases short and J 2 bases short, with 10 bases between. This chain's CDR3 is CASSLLAGTYNSPLHF. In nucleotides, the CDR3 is TGTGCCAGCAGTTTACTGGCGGGAACCTATAATTCACCCCTCCACTTT.

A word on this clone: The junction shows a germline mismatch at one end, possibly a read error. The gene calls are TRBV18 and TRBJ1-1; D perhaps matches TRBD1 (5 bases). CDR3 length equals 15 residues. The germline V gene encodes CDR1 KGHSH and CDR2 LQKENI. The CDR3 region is CASSPPIRVNTEAFF. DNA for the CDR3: TGTGCCAGCTCACCACCGATCAGGGTGAATACTGAAGCTTTCTTT.

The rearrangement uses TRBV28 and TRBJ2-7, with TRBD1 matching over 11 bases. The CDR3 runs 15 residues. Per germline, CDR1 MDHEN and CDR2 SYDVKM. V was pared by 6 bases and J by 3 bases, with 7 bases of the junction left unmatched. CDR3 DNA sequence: TGTGCCAGCAGCCGCGCCGGGACAGGGGGCTACGAGCAGTACTTC. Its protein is CASSRAGTGGYEQYF.

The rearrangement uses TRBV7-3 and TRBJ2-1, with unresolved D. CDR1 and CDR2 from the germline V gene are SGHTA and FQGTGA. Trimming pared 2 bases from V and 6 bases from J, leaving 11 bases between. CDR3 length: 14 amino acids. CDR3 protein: CASSLSARSNEQFF. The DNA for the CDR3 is TGTGCCAGCAGCTTATCGGCTAGGTCCAATGAGCAGTTCTTC.

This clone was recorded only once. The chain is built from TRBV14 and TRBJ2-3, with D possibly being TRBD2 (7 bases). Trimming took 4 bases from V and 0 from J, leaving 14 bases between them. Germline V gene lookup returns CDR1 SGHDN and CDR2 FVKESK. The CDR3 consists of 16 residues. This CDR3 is CASSRGGVSSTDTQYF. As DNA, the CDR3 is TGTGCCAGCAGCCGGGGGGGCGTCTCTAGCACAGATACGCAGTATTTT.

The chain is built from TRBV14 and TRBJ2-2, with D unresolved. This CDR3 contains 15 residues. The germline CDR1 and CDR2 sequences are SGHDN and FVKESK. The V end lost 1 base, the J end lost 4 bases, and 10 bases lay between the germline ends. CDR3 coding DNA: TGTGCCAGCAGCCAAGTATGGCAGTCCACCGGGGAGCTGTTTTTT. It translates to CASSQVWQSTGELFF.

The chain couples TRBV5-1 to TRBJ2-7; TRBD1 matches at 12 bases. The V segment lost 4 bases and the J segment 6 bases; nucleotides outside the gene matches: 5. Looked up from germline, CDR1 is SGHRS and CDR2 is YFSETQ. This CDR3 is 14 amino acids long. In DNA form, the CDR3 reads TGCGCCAGCAGCGCCGGGACAGGGGGCATCGAGCAGTACTTC. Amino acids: CASSAGTGGIEQYF.

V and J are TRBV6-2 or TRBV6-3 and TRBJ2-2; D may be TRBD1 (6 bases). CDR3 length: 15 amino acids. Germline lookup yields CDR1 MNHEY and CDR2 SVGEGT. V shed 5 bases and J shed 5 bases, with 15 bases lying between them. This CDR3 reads CASSNRVRRTGELFF. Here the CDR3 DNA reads TGTGCCAGCAGTAACAGGGTGAGGCGGACCGGGGAGCTGTTTTTT.

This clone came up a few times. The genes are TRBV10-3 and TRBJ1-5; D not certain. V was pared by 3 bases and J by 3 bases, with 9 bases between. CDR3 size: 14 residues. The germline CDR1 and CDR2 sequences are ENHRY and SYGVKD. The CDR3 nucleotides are TGTGCCATCAGTGACACTTCTGCCAATCAGCCCCAGCATTTT. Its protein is CAISDTSANQPQHF.

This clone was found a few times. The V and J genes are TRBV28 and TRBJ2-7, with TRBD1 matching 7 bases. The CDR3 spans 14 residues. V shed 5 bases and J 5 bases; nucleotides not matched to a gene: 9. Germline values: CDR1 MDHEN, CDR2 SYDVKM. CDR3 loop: CASSPPGTADEQYF. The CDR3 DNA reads TGTGCCAGCAGTCCCCCCGGGACAGCCGACGAGCAGTACTTC.

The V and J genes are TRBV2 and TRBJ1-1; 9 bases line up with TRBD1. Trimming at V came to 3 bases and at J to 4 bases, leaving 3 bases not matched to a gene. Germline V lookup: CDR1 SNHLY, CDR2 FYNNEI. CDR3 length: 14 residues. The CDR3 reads CASSERTGVTEAFF. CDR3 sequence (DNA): TGTGCCAGCAGTGAGAGGACAGGGGTCACTGAAGCTTTCTTT.

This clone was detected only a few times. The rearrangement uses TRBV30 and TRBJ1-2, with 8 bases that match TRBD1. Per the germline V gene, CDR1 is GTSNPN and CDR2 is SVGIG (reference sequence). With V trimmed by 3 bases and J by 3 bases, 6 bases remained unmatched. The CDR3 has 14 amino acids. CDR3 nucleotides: TGTGCCTGGAGAGGACAGGGTGGGTACTATGGCTACACCTTC. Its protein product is CAWRGQGGYYGYTF.

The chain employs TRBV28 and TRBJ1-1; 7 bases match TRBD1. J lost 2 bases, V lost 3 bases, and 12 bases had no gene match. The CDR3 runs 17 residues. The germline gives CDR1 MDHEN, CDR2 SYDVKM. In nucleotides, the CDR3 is TGTGCCAGCAGTTTTCTTTGGCCAGGGGGTTTAAACACTGAAGCTTTCTTT. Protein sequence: CASSFLWPGGLNTEAFF.

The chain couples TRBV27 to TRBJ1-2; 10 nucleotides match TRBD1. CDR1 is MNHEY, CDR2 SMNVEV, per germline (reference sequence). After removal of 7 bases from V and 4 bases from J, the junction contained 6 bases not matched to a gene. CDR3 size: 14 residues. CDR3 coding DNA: TGTGCCAGCAAGAGACAGGGGGCGGGCTATGGCTACACCTTC. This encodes CASKRQGAGYGYTF.

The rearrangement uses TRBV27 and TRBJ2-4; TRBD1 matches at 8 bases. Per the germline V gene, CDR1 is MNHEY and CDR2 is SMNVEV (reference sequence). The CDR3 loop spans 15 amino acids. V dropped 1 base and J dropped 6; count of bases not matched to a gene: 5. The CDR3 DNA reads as TGTGCCAGCAGTTTATTGTCAGGGGGCAGAAACATTCAGTACTTC. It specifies CASSLLSGGRNIQYF.